This TCR beta chain was documented in a study of low-dose radiotherapy and immunotherapy resistance in tumors. Study information: Cohort 2 received 1 Gy per fraction every two weeks, totaling 13 Gy over 26 weeks.

TRAV- and TRBV-specific primers, spanning alpha and beta chains, primed first-strand cDNA. The TCRs were subjected to amplification over approximately 20 PCR cycles employing a constant-region primer in conjunction with a V-primer adapter. Via MiXCR, TCRdb re-called the reads, giving one row per CDR3 protein. The data show roughly 17,000 distinct CDR3 sequences, with roughly 70% seen just once and less than 6% held by the top ten. The sequence derives from a human donor with advanced metastatic prostate, ovarian, gallbladder or colorectal cancer (not recorded which). This table probably holds off-target reads from a library built for another chain.

CDR3 nucleotides: TGTGCCAGCAGTTTGGTGGGTCTAGCGGGAGGCGAGCAGTACTTC. Protein: CASSLVGLAGGEQYF. The genes are TRBV28 and TRBJ2-7; the match to TRBD2 covers 11 bases. V was clipped by 3 bases and J by 6 bases; unmatched bases: 7. Per the germline V gene, CDR1 is MDHEN and CDR2 is SYDVKM. CDR3 length: 15 amino acids.